This entry describes one T cell receptor (beta chain). An amount of RNA that ranged from roughly 0.5 to 1 ug was reverse transcribed with random hexamers. Amplification of TCR beta CDR3 spanned 54 Vbeta and 13 Jbeta via immunoSEQ multiplex PCR. One entry per CDR3 protein results from TCRdb running MiXCR on the immunoSEQ multiplex PCR reads. The profile shows a few hundred thousand distinct CDR3 sequences, roughly nine tenths of them singletons. CD8+ and CD4+ T cells circulating in blood were sequenced for TCR beta. V was shortened by 1 base and J by 5 bases, with 12 bases between the two germline ends. This CDR3 region has 15 residues. CDR1 and CDR2 from the germline V gene are SGHDT and YYEEEE. These data are taken from a study of CD8 T cells in Susac syndrome.

This receptor was taken from a human donor with multiple sclerosis. Source material: CD8+ T cells from PBMCs. This chain links TRBV5-6 with TRBJ1-4; possible D gene TRBD1, 5 bases. The CDR3 spells CASSLFGGYNEKLFF. In DNA, the CDR3 is TGTGCCAGCAGCTTGTTTGGGGGATACAATGAAAAACTGTTTTTT. The entire variable domain, with the rest obtained from reference TRBV5-6 and TRBJ1-4, is as follows: DAGVTQSPTHLIKTRGQQVTLRCSPKSGHDTVSWYQQALGQGPQFIFQYYEEEERQRGNFPDRFSGHQFPNYSSELNVNALLLGDSALYLCASSLFGGYNEKLFFGSGTQLSVL.